This record covers a single T cell receptor (beta chain). Its antigen is still unknown. CDR1 is SGHTA and CDR2 is FQGNSA in the germline V gene. The CDR3 is 14 residues long. V was shortened by 10 bases and J by 2 bases, with 15 bases between the two germline ends. These data come from a study of naive and memory T cell subsets. Study-wide results and limits: RNA-based TCR counts may shift with T cell activation and differentiation. A few larger clonotypes appeared in naive repertoires, especially CD8, possibly memory cells re-expressing CD45RA.

Two oligonucleotides, mixed equimolar, formed the beta constant-region primer covering TRBC1 and TRBC2. Four rounds of PCR amplified the ligated cDNA using nested alpha and beta constant-region primers plus SP2. TCRdb re-analysed the UMI-ligation and nested PCR reads in MiXCR, keeping a single row per CDR3 protein. Altogether 150,000 or so distinct CDR3 sequences are present, about 23% being singletons, with the ten largest covering 0.1% to 0.11%. Sequenced sample: naive CD4+ T cells from blood. V gene TRBV7-2 combines with J gene TRBJ1-5, with D perhaps TRBD1 (5 bases). The TCR comes from a human donor in good health. This chain's CDR3 is CAITGGSGNQPQHF. In DNA, the CDR3 is TGTGCCATCACCGGGGGGAGTGGCAATCAGCCCCAGCATTTT.